The clone carrying this TCR beta chain was recorded a few times. TCRdb processed the RT-PCR reads anew with MiXCR; each CDR3 protein has one entry. There are 200,000 to 250,000 distinct CDR3 sequences in the sample; 12% to 15% occur only once, and roughly 10% lies in the top ten. These data are taken from a study of patients and donors after allogeneic stem cell transplantation. The CDR3 loop spans 18 amino acids. The ends lost 1 base at V and 1 base at J; junction bases unmatched: 6. CDR1 and CDR2 (germline): MNHNS, SASEGT. The rearrangement links TRBV6-1 to TRBJ2-3; 12 bases are a match to TRBD2. The sample consisted of blood, either unsorted or a sorted T cell fraction (not recorded which). The source is a human donor who was either an allogeneic HSCT recipient or a stem cell or donor lymphocyte infusion donor (not recorded which). It is not recorded whose cells these are; they may come from a transplant donor. In nucleotides, the CDR3 is TGTGCCAGCAGTGAAGGCCTAGCGGGGGGGCTCGGCACAGATACGCAGTATTTT. This gives the protein CASSEGLAGGLGTDTQYF.